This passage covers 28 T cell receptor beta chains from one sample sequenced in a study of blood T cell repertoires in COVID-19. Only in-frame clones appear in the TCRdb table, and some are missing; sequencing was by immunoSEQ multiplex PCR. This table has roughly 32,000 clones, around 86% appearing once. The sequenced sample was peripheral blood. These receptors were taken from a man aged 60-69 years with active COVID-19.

CDR3 protein: CASRDRASGNTIYF. The CDR3 DNA follows: TGTGCCAGTAGGGACAGGGCCTCTGGAAACACCATATATTTT. The rearrangement links TRBV19 to TRBJ1-3; TRBD1 aligns across 8 bases. This CDR3 spans 14 amino acids. Germline CDR1 LNHDA, CDR2 SQIVND (reference sequence). J was trimmed by 0 bases and V by 6 bases; bases with no gene match: 1.

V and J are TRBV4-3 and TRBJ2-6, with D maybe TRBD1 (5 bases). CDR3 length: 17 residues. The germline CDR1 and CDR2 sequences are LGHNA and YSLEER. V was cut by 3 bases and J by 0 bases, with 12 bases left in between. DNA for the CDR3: TGCGCCAGCAGCCAGTGGGGCCAGGGCTCTGGGGCCAACGTCCTGACTTTC. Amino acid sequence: CASSQWGQGSGANVLTF.

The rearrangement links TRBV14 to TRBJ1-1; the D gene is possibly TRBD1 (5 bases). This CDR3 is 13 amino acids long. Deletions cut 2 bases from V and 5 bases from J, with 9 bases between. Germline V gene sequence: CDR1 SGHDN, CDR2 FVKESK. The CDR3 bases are TGTGCCAGCAGCCAAATAAGGACAACTGAAGCTTTCTTT. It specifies CASSQIRTTEAFF.

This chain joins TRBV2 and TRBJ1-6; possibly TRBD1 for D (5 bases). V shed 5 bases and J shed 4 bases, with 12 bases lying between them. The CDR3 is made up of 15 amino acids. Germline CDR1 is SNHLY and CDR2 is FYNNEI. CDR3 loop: CASSPAPGYNSPLHF. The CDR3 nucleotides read TGTGCCAGCAGTCCAGCTCCAGGGTATAATTCACCCCTCCACTTT.

CDR3 residues: CASRGGTATYEQYF. CDR3 coding DNA: TGTGCCAGCAGGGGAGGGACGGCCACCTACGAGCAGTACTTC. The chain recombines TRBV28 with TRBJ2-7; TRBD2 matches at 7 bases. The V and J ends lost 6 bases and 2 bases, in that order; junction bases with no gene match: 7. Germline V gene sequence: CDR1 MDHEN, CDR2 SYDVKM. The CDR3 length is 14 residues.

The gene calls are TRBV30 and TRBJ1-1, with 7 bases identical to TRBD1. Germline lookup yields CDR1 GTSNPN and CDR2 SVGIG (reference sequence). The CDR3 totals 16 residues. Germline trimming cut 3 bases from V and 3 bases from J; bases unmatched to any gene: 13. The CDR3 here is CAWSPPTGRWDTEAFF. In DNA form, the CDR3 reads TGTGCCTGGAGCCCACCGACAGGGCGATGGGACACTGAAGCTTTCTTT.

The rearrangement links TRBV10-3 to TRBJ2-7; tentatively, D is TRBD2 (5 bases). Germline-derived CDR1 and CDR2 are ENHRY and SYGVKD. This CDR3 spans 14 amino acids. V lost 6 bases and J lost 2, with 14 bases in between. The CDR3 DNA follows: TGTGCCATCAGGCTAGCCAGCGACGCCTACGAGCAGTACTTC. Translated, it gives CAIRLASDAYEQYF.

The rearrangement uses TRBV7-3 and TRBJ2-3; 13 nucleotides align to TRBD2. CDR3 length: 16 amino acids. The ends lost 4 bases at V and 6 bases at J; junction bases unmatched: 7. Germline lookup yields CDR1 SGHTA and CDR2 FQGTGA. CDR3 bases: TGTGCCAGCAGCTCCCGACTAGCGGGGGGTGGGGATACGCAGTATTTT. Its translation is CASSSRLAGGGDTQYF.

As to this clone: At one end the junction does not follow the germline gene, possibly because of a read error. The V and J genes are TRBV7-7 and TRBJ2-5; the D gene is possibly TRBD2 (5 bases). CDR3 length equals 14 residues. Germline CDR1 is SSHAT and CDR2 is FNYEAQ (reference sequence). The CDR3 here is CASSPRTGGETQYF. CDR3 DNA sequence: TGTGCTAGCAGCCCTCGGACTGGCGGAGAGACCCAGTACTTC. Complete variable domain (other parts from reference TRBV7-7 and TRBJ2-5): GAGVSQSPRYKVTKRGQDVTLRCDPISSHATLYWYQQALGQGPEFLTYFNYEAQPDKSGLPSDRFSAERPEGSISTLTIQRTEQRDSAMYRCASSPRTGGETQYFGPGTRLLVL.

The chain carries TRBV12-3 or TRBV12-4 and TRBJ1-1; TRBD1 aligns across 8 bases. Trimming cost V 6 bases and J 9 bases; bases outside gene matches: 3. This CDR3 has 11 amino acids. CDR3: CASSDRGKAFF. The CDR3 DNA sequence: TGTGCCAGCAGCGACAGGGGCAAAGCTTTCTTT.

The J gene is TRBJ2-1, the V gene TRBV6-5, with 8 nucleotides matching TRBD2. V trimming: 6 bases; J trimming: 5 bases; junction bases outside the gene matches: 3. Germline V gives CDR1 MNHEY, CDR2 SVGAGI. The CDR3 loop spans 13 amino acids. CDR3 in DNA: TGTGCCAGCAGGCGGGGGGTGGACAATGAGCAGTTCTTC. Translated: CASRRGVDNEQFF.

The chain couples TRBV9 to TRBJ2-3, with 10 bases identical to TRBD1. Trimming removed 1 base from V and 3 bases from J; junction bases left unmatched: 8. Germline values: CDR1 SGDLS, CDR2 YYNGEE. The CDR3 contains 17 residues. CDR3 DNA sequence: TGTGCCAGCAGCGTACAAGCCCGGACAGGGGGGACAGATACGCAGTATTTT. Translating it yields CASSVQARTGGTDTQYF.

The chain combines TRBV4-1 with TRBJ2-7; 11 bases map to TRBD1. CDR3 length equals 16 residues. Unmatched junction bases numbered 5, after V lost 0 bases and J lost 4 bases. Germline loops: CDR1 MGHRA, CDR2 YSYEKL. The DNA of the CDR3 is TGCGCCAGCAGCCAAGAAACGGACAGGGGGCGTTACGAGCAGTACTTC. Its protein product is CASSQETDRGRYEQYF.

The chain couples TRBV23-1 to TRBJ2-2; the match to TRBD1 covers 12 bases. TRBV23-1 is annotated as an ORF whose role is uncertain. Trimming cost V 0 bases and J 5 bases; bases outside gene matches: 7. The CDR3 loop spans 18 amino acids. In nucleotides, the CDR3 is TGCGCCAGCAGTCAATCGAGGGGACAGGGGGCGGAAACCGGGGAGCTGTTTTTT. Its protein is CASSQSRGQGAETGELFF.

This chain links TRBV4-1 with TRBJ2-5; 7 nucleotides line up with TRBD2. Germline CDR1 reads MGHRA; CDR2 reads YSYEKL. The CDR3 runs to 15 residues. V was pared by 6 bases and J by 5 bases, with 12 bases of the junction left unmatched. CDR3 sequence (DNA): TGCGCCAGCAGTCCTAGCGGAAATAAAGCGGAGACCCAGTACTTC. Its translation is CASSPSGNKAETQYF.

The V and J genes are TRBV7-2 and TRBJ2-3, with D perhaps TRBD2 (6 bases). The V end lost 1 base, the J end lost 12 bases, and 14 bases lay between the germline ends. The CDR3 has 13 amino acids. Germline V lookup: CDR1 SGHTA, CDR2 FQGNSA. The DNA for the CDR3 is TGTGCCAGCAGCTTAGAACGGACTAAACTCCAGTATTTT. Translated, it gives CASSLERTKLQYF. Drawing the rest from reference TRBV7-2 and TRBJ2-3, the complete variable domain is GAGVSQSPSNKVTEKGKDVELRCDPISGHTALYWYRQSLGQGLEFLIYFQGNSAPDKSGLPSDRFSAERTGGSVSTLTIQRTQQEDSAVYLCASSLERTKLQYFGPGTRLTVL.

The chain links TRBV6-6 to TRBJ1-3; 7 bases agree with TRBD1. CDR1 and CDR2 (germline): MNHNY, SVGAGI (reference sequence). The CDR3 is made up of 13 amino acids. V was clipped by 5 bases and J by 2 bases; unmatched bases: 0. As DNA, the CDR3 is TGTGCCAGCAGTGACAGGGCTGGAAACACCATATATTTT. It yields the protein CASSDRAGNTIYF.

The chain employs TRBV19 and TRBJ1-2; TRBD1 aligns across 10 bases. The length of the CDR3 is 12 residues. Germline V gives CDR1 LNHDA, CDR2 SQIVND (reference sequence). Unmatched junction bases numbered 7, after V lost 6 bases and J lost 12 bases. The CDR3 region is CASRWTGGVNTF. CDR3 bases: TGTGCCAGTAGATGGACAGGGGGTGTTAACACCTTC.

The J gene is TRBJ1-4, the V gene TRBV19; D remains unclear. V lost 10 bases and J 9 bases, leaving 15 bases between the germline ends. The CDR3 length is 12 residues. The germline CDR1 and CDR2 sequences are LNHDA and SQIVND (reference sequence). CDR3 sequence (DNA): TGTGCCACCCGGAGCTGGGAGCAAAAACTGTTTTTT. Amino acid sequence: CATRSWEQKLFF.

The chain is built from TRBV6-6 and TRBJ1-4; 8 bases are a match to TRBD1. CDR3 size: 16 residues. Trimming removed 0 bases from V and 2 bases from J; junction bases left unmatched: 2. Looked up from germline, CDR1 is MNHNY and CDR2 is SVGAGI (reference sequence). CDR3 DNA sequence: TGTGCCAGCAGTTACTCGACAGGGGCGACTAATGAAAAACTGTTTTTT. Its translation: CASSYSTGATNEKLFF.

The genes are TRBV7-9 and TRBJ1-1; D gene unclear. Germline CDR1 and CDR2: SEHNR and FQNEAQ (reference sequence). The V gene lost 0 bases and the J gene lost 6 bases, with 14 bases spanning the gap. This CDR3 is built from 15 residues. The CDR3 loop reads CASSLARETRAEAFF. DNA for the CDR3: TGTGCCAGCAGCTTAGCGCGGGAGACACGGGCTGAAGCTTTCTTT. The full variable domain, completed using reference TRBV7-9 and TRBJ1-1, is DTGVSQNPRHKITKRGQNVTFRCDPISEHNRLYWYRQTLGQGPEFLTYFQNEAQLEKSRLLSDRFSAERPKGSFSTLEIQRTEQGDSAMYLCASSLARETRAEAFFGQGTRLTVV.

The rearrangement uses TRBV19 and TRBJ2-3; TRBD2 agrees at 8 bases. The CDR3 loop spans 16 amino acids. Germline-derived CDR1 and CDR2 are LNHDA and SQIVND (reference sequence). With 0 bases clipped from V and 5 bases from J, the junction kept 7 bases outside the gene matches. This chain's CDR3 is CASSIESAGGVDTQYF. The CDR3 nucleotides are TGTGCCAGTAGTATAGAGTCGGCGGGAGGAGTAGATACGCAGTATTTT.

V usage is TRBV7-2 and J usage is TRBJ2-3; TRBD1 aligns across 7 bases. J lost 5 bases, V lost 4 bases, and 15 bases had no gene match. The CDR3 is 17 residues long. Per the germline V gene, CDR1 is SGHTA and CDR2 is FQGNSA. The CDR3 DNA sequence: TGTGCCAGCAGCTCCCCCCTAGGACAGGTGGCTGGAGATACGCAGTATTTT. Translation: CASSSPLGQVAGDTQYF.

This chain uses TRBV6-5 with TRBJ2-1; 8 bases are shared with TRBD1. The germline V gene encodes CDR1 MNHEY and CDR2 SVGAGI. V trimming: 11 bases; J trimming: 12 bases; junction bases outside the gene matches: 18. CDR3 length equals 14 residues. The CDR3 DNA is TGTGCCTGCACCGGGACAGGTCTCCCCAATAGGCAGTTCTTC. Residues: CACTGTGLPNRQFF.

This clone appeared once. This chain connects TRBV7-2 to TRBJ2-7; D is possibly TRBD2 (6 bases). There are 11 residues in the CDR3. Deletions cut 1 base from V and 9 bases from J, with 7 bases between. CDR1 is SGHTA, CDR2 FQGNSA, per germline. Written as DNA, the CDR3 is TGTGCCAGCAGCTTAGAAGCGGGGCAGTACTTC. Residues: CASSLEAGQYF. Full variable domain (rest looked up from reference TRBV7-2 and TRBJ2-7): GAGVSQSPSNKVTEKGKDVELRCDPISGHTALYWYRQSLGQGLEFLIYFQGNSAPDKSGLPSDRFSAERTGGSVSTLTIQRTQQEDSAVYLCASSLEAGQYFGPGTRLTVT.

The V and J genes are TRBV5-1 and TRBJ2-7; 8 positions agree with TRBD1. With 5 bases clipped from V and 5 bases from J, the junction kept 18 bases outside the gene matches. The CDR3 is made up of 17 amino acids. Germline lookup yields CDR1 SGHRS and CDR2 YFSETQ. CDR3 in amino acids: CASSENTGGGRGDEQYF. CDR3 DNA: TGCGCCAGCAGTGAAAATACAGGGGGAGGCCGTGGTGACGAGCAGTACTTC.

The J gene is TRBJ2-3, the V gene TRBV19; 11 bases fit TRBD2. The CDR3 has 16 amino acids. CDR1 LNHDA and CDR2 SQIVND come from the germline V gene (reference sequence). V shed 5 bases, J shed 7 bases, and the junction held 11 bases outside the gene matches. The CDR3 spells CASSSRLAGQLNTQYF. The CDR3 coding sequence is TGTGCCAGTAGTTCACGACTAGCGGGACAGCTAAATACGCAGTATTTT. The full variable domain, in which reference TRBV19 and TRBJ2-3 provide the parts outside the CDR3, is DGGITQSPKYLFRKEGQNVTLSCEQNLNHDAMYWYRQDPGQGLRLIYYSQIVNDFQKGDIAEGYSVSREKKESFPLTVTSAQKNPTAFYLCASSSRLAGQLNTQYFGPGTRLTVL.

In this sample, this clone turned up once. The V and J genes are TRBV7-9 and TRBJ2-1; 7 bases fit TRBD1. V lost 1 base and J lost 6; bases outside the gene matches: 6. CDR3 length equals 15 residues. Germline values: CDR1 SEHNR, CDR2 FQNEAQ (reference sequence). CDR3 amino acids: CASSLGAPGGNEQFF. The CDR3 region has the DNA TGTGCCAGCAGCTTAGGAGCCCCAGGGGGCAATGAGCAGTTCTTC. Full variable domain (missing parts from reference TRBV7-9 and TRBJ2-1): DTGVSQNPRHKITKRGQNVTFRCDPISEHNRLYWYRQTLGQGPEFLTYFQNEAQLEKSRLLSDRFSAERPKGSFSTLEIQRTEQGDSAMYLCASSLGAPGGNEQFFGPGTRLTVL.